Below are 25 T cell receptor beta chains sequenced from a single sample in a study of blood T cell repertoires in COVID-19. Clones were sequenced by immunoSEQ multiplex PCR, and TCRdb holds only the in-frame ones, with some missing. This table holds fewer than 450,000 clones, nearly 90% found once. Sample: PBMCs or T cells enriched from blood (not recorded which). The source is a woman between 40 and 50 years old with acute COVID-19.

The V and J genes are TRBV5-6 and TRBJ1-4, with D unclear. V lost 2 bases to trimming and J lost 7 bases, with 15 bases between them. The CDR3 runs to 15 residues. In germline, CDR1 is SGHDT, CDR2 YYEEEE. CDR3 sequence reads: CASSLSGTRAEKLFF. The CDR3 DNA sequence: TGTGCCAGCAGCTTAAGCGGCACCCGGGCTGAAAAACTGTTTTTT.

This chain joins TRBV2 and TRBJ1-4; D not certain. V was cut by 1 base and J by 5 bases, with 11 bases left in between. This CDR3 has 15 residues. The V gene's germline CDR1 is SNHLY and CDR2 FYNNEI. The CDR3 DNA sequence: TGTGCCAGCAGTGAAGATCGAGCTCCGAATGAAAAACTGTTTTTT. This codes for CASSEDRAPNEKLFF.

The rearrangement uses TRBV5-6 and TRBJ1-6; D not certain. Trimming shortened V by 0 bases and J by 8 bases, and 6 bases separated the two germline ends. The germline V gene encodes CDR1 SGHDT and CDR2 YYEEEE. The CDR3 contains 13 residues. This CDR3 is CASSLASDSPLHF. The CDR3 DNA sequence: TGTGCCAGCAGCTTGGCGTCGGATTCACCCCTCCACTTT.

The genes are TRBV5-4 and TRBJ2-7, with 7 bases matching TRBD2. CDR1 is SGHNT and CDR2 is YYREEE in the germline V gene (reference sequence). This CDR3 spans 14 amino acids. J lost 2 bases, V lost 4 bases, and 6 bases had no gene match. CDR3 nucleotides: TGTGCCAGCAGCCAGCAGCGGGGCCCCTACGAGCAGTACTTC. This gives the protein CASSQQRGPYEQYF. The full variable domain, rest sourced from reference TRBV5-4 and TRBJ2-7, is ETGVTQSPTHLIKTRGQQVTLRCSSQSGHNTVSWYQQALGQGPQFIFQYYREEENGRGNFPPRFSGLQFPNYSSELNVNALELDDSALYLCASSQQRGPYEQYFGPGTRLTVT.

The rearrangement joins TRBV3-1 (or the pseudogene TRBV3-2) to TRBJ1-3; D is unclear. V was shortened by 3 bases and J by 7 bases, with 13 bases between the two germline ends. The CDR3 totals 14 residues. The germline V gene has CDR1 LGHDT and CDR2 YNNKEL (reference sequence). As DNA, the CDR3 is TGTGCCAGCAGCCAGAACCGGGTGGCGAACACCATATATTTT. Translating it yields CASSQNRVANTIYF.

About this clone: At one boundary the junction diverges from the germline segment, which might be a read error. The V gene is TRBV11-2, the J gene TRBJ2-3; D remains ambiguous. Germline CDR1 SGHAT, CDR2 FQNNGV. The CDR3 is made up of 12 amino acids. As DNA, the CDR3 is TGTGCCAGCAGCTTAGAGGGCGCCGCCGTCTTTTTT. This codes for CASSLEGAAVFF.

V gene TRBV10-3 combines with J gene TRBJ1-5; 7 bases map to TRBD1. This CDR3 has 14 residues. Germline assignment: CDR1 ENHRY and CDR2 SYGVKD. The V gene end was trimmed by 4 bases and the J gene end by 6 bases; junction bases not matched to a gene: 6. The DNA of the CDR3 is TGTGCCATCAGTGGAACAGGGGAGCTTCAGCCCCAGCATTTT. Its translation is CAISGTGELQPQHF.

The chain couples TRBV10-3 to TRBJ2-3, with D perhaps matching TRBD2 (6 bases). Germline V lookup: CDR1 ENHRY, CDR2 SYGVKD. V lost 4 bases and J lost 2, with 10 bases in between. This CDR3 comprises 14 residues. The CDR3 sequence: CAISARGTTDTQYF. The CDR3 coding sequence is TGTGCCATCAGTGCGCGGGGCACCACAGATACGCAGTATTTT.

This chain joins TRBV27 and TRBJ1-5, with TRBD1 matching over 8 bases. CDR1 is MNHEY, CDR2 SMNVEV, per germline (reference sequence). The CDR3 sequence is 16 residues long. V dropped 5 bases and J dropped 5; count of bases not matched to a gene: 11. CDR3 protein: CASSPMDREWDQPQHF. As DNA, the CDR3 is TGTGCCAGCAGTCCTATGGACAGGGAATGGGATCAGCCCCAGCATTTT.

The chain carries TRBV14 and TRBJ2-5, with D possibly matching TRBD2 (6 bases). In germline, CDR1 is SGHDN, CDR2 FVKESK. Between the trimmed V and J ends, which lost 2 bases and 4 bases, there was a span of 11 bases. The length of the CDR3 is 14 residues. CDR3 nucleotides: TGTGCCAGCAGCCAATGGGCTAGCGTAGAGACCCAGTACTTC. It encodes CASSQWASVETQYF.

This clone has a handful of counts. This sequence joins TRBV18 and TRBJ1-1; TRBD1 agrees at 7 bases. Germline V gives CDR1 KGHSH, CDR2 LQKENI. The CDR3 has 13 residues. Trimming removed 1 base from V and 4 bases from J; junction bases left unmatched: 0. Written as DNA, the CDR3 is TGTGCCAGCTCACCACAGGGGGCCACTGAAGCTTTCTTT. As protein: CASSPQGATEAFF.

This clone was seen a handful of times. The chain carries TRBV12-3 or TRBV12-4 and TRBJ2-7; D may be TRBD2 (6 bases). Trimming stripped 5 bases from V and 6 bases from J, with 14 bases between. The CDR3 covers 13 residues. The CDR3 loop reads CASSNTGAAEQYF. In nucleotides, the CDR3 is TGTGCCAGCAGTAACACGGGAGCCGCCGAGCAGTACTTC.

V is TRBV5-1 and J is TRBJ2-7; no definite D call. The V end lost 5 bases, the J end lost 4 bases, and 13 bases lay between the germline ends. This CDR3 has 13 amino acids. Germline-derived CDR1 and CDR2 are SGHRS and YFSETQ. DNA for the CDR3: TGCGCCAGCAGGGTATCAGAGGCATACGAGCAGTACTTC. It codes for CASRVSEAYEQYF. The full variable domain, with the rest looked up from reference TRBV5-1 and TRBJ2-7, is KAGVTQTPRYLIKTRGQQVTLSCSPISGHRSVSWYQQTPGQGLQFLFEYFSETQRNKGNFPGRFSGRQFSNSRSEMNVSTLELGDSALYLCASRVSEAYEQYFGPGTRLTVT.

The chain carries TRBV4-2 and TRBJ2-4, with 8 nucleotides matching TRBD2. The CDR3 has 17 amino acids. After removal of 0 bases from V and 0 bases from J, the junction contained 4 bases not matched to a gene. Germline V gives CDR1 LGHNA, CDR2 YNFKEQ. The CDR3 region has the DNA TGTGCCAGCAGCCAAGATGGGAGCGGGGGAGCCAAAAACATTCAGTACTTC. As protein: CASSQDGSGGAKNIQYF.

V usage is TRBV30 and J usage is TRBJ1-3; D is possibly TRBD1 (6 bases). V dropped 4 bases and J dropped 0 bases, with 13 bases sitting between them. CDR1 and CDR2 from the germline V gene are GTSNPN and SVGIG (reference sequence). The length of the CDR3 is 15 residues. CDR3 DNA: TGTGCCTGGAATCGGGACACCCACTCTGGAAACACCATATATTTT. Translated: CAWNRDTHSGNTIYF.

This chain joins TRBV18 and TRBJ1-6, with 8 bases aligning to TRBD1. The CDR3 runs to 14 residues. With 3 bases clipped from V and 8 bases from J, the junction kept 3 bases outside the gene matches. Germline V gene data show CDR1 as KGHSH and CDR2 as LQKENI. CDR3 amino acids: CASSPDREYSPLHF. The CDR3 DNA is TGTGCCAGCTCACCGGACAGGGAGTATTCACCCCTCCACTTT.

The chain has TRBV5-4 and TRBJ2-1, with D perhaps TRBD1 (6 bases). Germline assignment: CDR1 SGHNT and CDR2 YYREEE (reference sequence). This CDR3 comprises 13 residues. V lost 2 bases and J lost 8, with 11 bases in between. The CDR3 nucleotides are TGTGCCAGCAGCTTAGCAGGGGCGGATGAGCAGTTCTTC. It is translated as CASSLAGADEQFF.

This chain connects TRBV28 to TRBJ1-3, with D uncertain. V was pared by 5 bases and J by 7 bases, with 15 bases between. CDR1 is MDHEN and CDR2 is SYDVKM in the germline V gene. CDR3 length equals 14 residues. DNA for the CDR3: TGTGCCAGCAGTCTACGAGGGTCGGGGAACACCATATATTTT. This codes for CASSLRGSGNTIYF.

The CDR3 here is CASSLSPGQRNQPQHF. CDR3 bases: TGTGCCAGCAGCTTATCCCCGGGACAGAGGAATCAGCCCCAGCATTTT. This chain links TRBV7-6 with TRBJ1-5, with 7 nucleotides matching TRBD1. This CDR3 comprises 16 residues. The junction had 8 bases not matched to a gene; V was cut back by 2 bases and J by 4 bases. Germline V CDR1 and CDR2: SGHVS, FNYEAQ.

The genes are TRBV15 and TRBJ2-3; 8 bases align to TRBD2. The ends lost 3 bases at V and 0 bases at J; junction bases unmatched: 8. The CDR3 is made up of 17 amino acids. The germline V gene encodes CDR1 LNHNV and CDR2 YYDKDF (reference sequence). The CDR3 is CATSSSSGWPSTDTQYF. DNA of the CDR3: TGTGCCACCAGCAGTTCTAGCGGGTGGCCTAGCACAGATACGCAGTATTTT. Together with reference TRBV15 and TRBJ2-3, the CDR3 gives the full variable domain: DAMVIQNPRYQVTQFGKPVTLSCSQTLNHNVMYWYQQKSSQAPKLLFHYYDKDFNNEADTPDNFQSRRPNTSFCFLDIRSPGLGDTAMYLCATSSSSGWPSTDTQYFGPGTRLTVL.

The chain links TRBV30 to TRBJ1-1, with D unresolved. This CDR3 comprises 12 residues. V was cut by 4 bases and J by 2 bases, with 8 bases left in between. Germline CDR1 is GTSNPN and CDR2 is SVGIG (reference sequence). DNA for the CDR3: TGTGCCTGGACCGAGGGAAACACTGAAGCTTTCTTT. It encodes CAWTEGNTEAFF.

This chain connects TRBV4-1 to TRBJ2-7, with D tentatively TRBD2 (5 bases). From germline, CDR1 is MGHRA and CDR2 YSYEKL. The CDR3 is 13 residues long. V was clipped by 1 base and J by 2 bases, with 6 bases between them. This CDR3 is CASSQGGAYEQYF. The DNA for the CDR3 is TGCGCCAGCAGCCAAGGGGGAGCCTACGAGCAGTACTTC.

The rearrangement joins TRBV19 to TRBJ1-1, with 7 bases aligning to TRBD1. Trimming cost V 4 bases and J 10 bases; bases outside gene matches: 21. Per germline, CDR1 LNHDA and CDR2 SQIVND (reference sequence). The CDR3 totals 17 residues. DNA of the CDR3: TGTGCCAGTAGTACGCGGCGCTACGAGGGGGCGGGATCCGGAGCTTTCTTT. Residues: CASSTRRYEGAGSGAFF.

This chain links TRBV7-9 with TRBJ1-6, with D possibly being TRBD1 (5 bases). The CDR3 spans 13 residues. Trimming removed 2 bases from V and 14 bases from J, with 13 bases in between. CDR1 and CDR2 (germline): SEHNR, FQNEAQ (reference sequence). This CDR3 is CASSLRGNSALHF. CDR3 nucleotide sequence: TGTGCCAGCAGCTTAAGGGGTAATAGTGCCCTCCACTTT.

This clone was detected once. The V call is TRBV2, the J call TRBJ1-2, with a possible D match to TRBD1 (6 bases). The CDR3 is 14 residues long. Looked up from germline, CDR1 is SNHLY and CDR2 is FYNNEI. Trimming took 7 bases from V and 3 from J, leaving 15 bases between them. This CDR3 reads CASTLTGRDYGYTF. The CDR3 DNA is TGTGCCAGCACCTTAACAGGGAGAGACTATGGCTACACCTTC.